This is a list of T cell receptor beta chains from one sample in a study of T cells after somatic rescue of genetic block. The data were produced by immunoSEQ multiplex PCR, yet TCRdb's version contains in-frame clones alone and is incomplete. The data hold roughly 51,000 clones, with 90% to 96% observed a single time. The sequenced material came from peripheral blood mononuclear cells (PBMCs). Receptor source: a child less than two years old. Both conserved end residues are part of each CDR3. The D gene is left open where the match is weak. Not every row has a clone size; where given, it reads once, few, many or a size class.

>.|TRBV27|.|TRBJ2-1
TGTGCCAGCACCCCAGGGAGCTCCTACAATGAGCAGTTCTTC
CASTPGSSYNEQFF
>.|TRBV7-9|.|TRBJ1-1
TGTGCCAGCAGCTTCAGGGACACTGAAGCTTTCTTT
CASSFRDTEAFF
>.|TRBV5-4|.|TRBJ1-1
TGTGCCAGCAGCCTAGACAGGTACTCGGGCGCTTTCTTT
CASSLDRYSGAFF
>TRBD2|TRBV4-3|.|TRBJ2-1
TGCGCCAGCAGCCGCGGACTAGCGGACAATGAGCAGTTCTTC
CASSRGLADNEQFF
>TRBD1|TRBV28|once|TRBJ2-1
TGTGCCAGCAGTTCCCTCGGGACAGGGTTGGATGAGCAGTTCTTC
CASSSLGTGLDEQFF
>.|TRBV6-6|few|TRBJ1-5
TGTGCCAGCAGACCACAGGGAAGCAATCAGCCCCAGCATTTT
CASRPQGSNQPQHF
>TRBD1|TRBV6-9|once|TRBJ1-4
TGTGCCAGCAGCCCCTCCGGGACAGGGTATAATGAAAAACTGTTTTTT
CASSPSGTGYNEKLFF
>TRBD2|TRBV7-8|.|TRBJ2-1
TGTGCCAGCAGCTTACTAGCGGGCTCCTACAATGAGCAGTTCTTC
CASSLLAGSYNEQFF
>.|TRBV30|.|TRBJ2-2
TGTGCCTGGAGGGACTACCCGACCACCGGGGAGCTGTTTTTT
CAWRDYPTTGELFF
>TRBD2|TRBV11-2|.|TRBJ2-7
TGTGCCAGCAGCTTAGATCGGGGGACTAGCCACGAGCAGTACTTC
CASSLDRGTSHEQYF
>TRBD1|TRBV19|.|TRBJ2-1
TGTGCCAGTAGCCCGGACAGGGGGAGCTCCTACAATGAGCAGTTCTTC
CASSPDRGSSYNEQFF
>TRBD1|TRBV4-3|.|TRBJ2-4
TGCGCCAGCAGCCAGGACAGGGGGCCCAAAAACATTCAGTACTTC
CASSQDRGPKNIQYF
>TRBD1|TRBV27|once|TRBJ2-7
TGTGCCAGCAGTTTATTCACAGGGGGCCCTTTCTACGAGCAGTACTTC
CASSLFTGGPFYEQYF
>TRBD1|TRBV6-5|.|TRBJ1-4
TGTGCCAGCAGTTACTACAGGGGGCATGAAAAACTGTTTTTT
CASSYYRGHEKLFF
>.|TRBV6-1|.|TRBJ2-3
TGTGCCAGCAGTAAAGGGACTGCTAGCACAGATACGCAGTATTTT
CASSKGTASTDTQYF
>.|TRBV18|.|TRBJ1-5
TGTGCCAGCTCCCCCACAGGGACCAATCAGCCCCAGCATTTT
CASSPTGTNQPQHF
>.|TRBV6-6|once|TRBJ1-2
TGTGCCAGCAGGGACCCGGGGGGAGGCTACACCTTC
CASRDPGGGYTF
>TRBD2|TRBV7-8|.|TRBJ2-3
TGTGCCAGCAGACCGGCCCGCCAGCGGGGGAGCACAGATACGCAGTATTTT
CASRPARQRGSTDTQYF
>TRBD1|TRBV18|.|TRBJ1-5
TGTGCCAGCTCACCAAAGGGACAGGTTAGCAATCAGCCCCAGCATTTT
CASSPKGQVSNQPQHF
>TRBD2|TRBV2|once|TRBJ2-3
TGTGCCAGCATGGTGGCTAGCGGGGGTTTCACAGATACGCAGTATTTT
CASMVASGGFTDTQYF
>.|TRBV5-4|.|TRBJ2-7
TGTGCCAGCAGCGGCGGGCATCGGGGTAACGAGCAGTACTTC
CASSGGHRGNEQYF
>.|TRBV4-3|.|TRBJ2-3
TGCGCCAGCAGCCAGGGTGGATTGGGCGCAGATACGCAGTATTTT
CASSQGGLGADTQYF
>.|TRBV2|.|TRBJ1-1
TGTGCCAGCAGTGAACGGGCAGGGTACACTGAAGCTTTCTTT
CASSERAGYTEAFF
>TRBD1|TRBV5-4|.|TRBJ1-2
TGTGCCAGCAGCTTGGGAGGGGGCCCTAACTATGGCTACACCTTC
CASSLGGGPNYGYTF
>TRBD1|TRBV6-5|.|TRBJ2-5
TGTGCCAGCAGTTTACAGGGGGCCCTACAAGAGACCCAGTACTTC
CASSLQGALQETQYF
>.|TRBV18|.|TRBJ2-7
TGTGCCAGCTCACCACCAACTAGGTCCGAGCAGTACTTC
CASSPPTRSEQYF
>.|TRBV10-2|.|TRBJ2-4
TGCGCCAGCAGTGAGTCCTTAGCCAAAAACATTCAGTACTTC
CASSESLAKNIQYF
>.|TRBV5-1|.|TRBJ1-1
TGCGCCAGCAGCTATAGCGGAGGTGAAGCTTTCTTT
CASSYSGGEAFF
>.|TRBV7-9|.|TRBJ1-4
TGTGCCAGCAGCTTAGCCGAAGGCCGTAATGAAAAACTGTTTTTT
CASSLAEGRNEKLFF
>.|TRBV18|.|TRBJ2-3
TGTGCCAGCTCACCAAATTCCGGAAATACGCAGTATTTT
CASSPNSGNTQYF
>.|TRBV11-2|.|TRBJ2-7
TGTGCCAGCAGCTTGGCTACCTACGAGCAGTACTTC
CASSLATYEQYF
>TRBD1|TRBV4-2|once|TRBJ1-2
TGTGCCAGCAGCCAAGCCGGGACAGCGAACTATGGCTACACCTTC
CASSQAGTANYGYTF
>.|TRBV11-2|.|TRBJ2-1
TGTGCCAGCAGCTCCGACAGGTATTCCTACAATGAGCAGTTCTTC
CASSSDRYSYNEQFF
>.|TRBV9|.|TRBJ2-1
TGTGCCAGCAGCGTTAGCGGTAGCTCCTACAATGAGCAGTTCTTC
CASSVSGSSYNEQFF
>TRBD1|TRBV27|.|TRBJ1-4
TGTGCCAGCAGTTTCCTCGACAGGGGGCGTGAAAAACTGTTTTTT
CASSFLDRGREKLFF
>TRBD2|TRBV4-3|.|TRBJ2-7
TGCGCCAGCAGCCAAGATAGGCGGGAGGGCCACGAGCAGTACTTC
CASSQDRREGHEQYF
>.|TRBV7-3|once|TRBJ2-1
TGTGCCAGCAGCTTAGGGGGGGCACGGACGGAGCAGTTCTTC
CASSLGGARTEQFF
>.|TRBV7-8|.|TRBJ1-4
TGTGCCAGCAGCCGCACCAGGTGGTCCGCCACAGCGGTGTCAGGAAAACTGTTTTTT
CASSRTRWSATAVSGKLFF
>.|TRBV9|.|TRBJ2-7
TGTGCCAGCAGCGTAGACAGCTCCTACGAGCAGTACTTC
CASSVDSSYEQYF
>TRBD2|TRBV27|.|TRBJ2-7
TGTGCCAGCAGGCTCTCTAGCGGGGCAACCTACGAGCAGTACTTC
CASRLSSGATYEQYF
>.|TRBV4-2|.|TRBJ2-7
TGTGCCAGCAGCCATGGGATCCTCTACGAGCAGTACTTC
CASSHGILYEQYF
>.|TRBV15|.|TRBJ2-5
TGTGCCACCAGCAGACTATACGGACTGCAAGAGACCCAGTACTTC
CATSRLYGLQETQYF
>.|TRBV19|.|TRBJ2-4
TGTGCCAGTAGTATGCGACCCCGGGGGGCCAAAAACATTCAGTACTTC
CASSMRPRGAKNIQYF
>.|TRBV29-1|.|TRBJ2-1
TGCAGCGTTGCAGGGGTCGGGCTCAATGAGCAGTTCTTC
CSVAGVGLNEQFF
>TRBD1|TRBV19|.|TRBJ1-4
TGTGCCAGTAGTATAGACTACAGGGGCACTAATGAAAAACTGTTTTTT
CASSIDYRGTNEKLFF
>.|TRBV5-4|.|TRBJ1-1
TGTGCCAGCAGCCTTGGACGGACGAACACTGAAGCTTTCTTT
CASSLGRTNTEAFF
>.|TRBV29-1|.|TRBJ1-2
TGCAGCGTTGAAAAAGGGGGCTATGGCTACACCTTC
CSVEKGGYGYTF